A selection of T cell receptor beta chains follows, all from one sample in a study of CD8 T cells in ankylosing spondylitis. TCRdb reanalysed the 5' RACE reads using MiXCR and keeps one entry per CDR3 protein. The table records about 130,000 distinct CDR3 sequences, about an eighth of them present only once. Sample: blood, either unsorted or a sorted T cell fraction (not recorded which). These TCRs come from a female donor with ankylosing spondylitis or in good health (not recorded which). Both conserved end residues are part of each CDR3. Each record gives: clone size, J gene, V gene, D gene, CDR3 protein, CDR3 DNA. A D gene is named only where the DNA matches it firmly. A clone size is listed for some rows: how often the clone was seen (once, few, many), or a class if it is expanded.

>many|TRBJ2-2|TRBV24-1|NA
CATSDSGTPNTGELFF
TGTGCCACCAGTGACTCCGGGACTCCCAACACCGGGGAGCTGTTTTTT
>many|TRBJ2-7|TRBV28|NA
CASSPPGGGARQYF
TGTGCCAGCAGCCCTCCTGGTGGGGGCGCAAGGCAGTACTTC
>many|TRBJ1-3|TRBV12-3/TRBV12-4|NA
CASSLTSAGNTIYF
TGTGCCAGCAGTTTAACCTCGGCTGGAAACACCATATATTTT
>many|TRBJ2-1|TRBV6-1|TRBD1
CASRFGQGGDIEQFF
TGTGCCAGCAGATTCGGACAGGGAGGAGACATTGAGCAGTTCTTC
>NA|TRBJ2-3|TRBV7-6|TRBD2
CASTPKLADTDTQYF
TGTGCCAGCACCCCAAAACTAGCGGACACAGATACGCAGTATTTT
>many|TRBJ2-1|TRBV5-1|TRBD2
CASSPTGTNYNEQFF
TGCGCCAGCAGCCCCACCGGGACTAACTACAATGAGCAGTTCTTC
>many|TRBJ2-2|TRBV20-1|NA
CSAGVLGTGELFF
TGCAGTGCTGGGGTACTGGGAACCGGGGAGCTGTTTTTT
>many|TRBJ2-2|TRBV7-9|TRBD1
CASSRDRLNTGELFF
TGTGCCAGCAGCCGGGACAGACTGAACACCGGGGAGCTGTTTTTT
>many|TRBJ2-3|TRBV29-1|NA
CSVGGERADTQYF
TGCAGCGTTGGAGGGGAGAGGGCTGATACGCAGTATTTT
>many|TRBJ2-3|TRBV20-1|TRBD2
CSARIGAGGRTDTQYF
TGCAGTGCTAGAATCGGGGCGGGGGGGCGGACAGATACGCAGTATTTT
>many|TRBJ2-1|TRBV20-1|NA
CSAPGPLSEQFF
TGCAGTGCTCCGGGGCCCCTTAGCGAGCAGTTCTTC
>many|TRBJ1-1|TRBV2|NA
CASSETEGGTEAFF
TGTGCCAGCAGTGAGACTGAGGGAGGCACTGAAGCTTTCTTT
>few|TRBJ2-5|TRBV30|NA
CAWSRLEETQYF
TGTGCCTGGAGTCGACTAGAAGAGACCCAGTACTTC
>few|TRBJ2-3|TRBV18|TRBD2
CASSPGAGARYTQYF
TGTGCCAGCTCACCAGGAGCGGGGGCGCGCTATACGCAGTATTTT
>many|TRBJ1-5|TRBV20-1|NA
CSASDLVGGGQPQHF
TGCAGTGCTAGTGATCTTGTGGGGGGCGGGCAGCCCCAGCATTTT
>many|TRBJ2-2|TRBV11-2|TRBD1
CATTQGVPGELFF
TGTGCCACCACACAGGGGGTCCCCGGGGAGCTGTTTTTT
>many|TRBJ1-2|TRBV5-1|NA
CASSLDGNYGYTF
TGCGCCAGCAGCTTGGACGGAAACTATGGCTACACCTTC
>many|TRBJ2-7|TRBV10-3|NA
CAISDPAGSGEQYF
TGTGCCATCAGTGACCCCGCAGGGAGCGGCGAGCAGTACTTC
>many|TRBJ1-1|TRBV18|NA
CASSQGGEAFF
TGTGCCAGCTCACAGGGGGGTGAAGCTTTCTTT
>NA|TRBJ1-5|TRBV29-1|TRBD1
CSPYRGLGQPQHF
TGCAGCCCGTATAGGGGGCTCGGTCAGCCCCAGCATTTT
>many|TRBJ2-3|TRBV20-1|TRBD2
CSANSGGKDTQYF
TGCAGTGCTAATAGCGGGGGGAAAGATACGCAGTATTTT
>many|TRBJ1-1|TRBV12-3/TRBV12-4|NA
CASSVLLGTEAFF
TGTGCCAGCAGTGTCCTTCTAGGGACTGAAGCTTTCTTT
>many|TRBJ2-5|TRBV20-1|NA
CSATGFQETQYF
TGCAGTGCAACAGGCTTCCAAGAGACCCAGTACTTC
>few|TRBJ1-5|TRBV18|TRBD1
CASSPVTGGNQPQHF
TGTGCCAGCTCACCGGTTACAGGGGGCAATCAGCCCCAGCATTTT
>NA|TRBJ2-3|TRBV5-1|TRBD2
CASSGNSGGRTDTQYF
TGCGCCAGCAGCGGTAATAGCGGGGGGAGGACAGATACGCAGTATTTT
>many|TRBJ1-2|TRBV7-2|TRBD1
CASTAAGTGGWYYGYTF
TGTGCCAGCACCGCCGCCGGGACAGGGGGCTGGTACTATGGCTACACCTTC
>many|TRBJ1-1|TRBV19|NA
CASISRGAIPEAFF
TGTGCCAGTATCTCTCGGGGGGCGATCCCTGAAGCTTTCTTT
>many|TRBJ2-7|TRBV5-1|NA
CASSLFARDVSYEQYF
TGCGCCAGCAGCTTATTCGCCCGGGACGTCTCCTACGAGCAGTACTTC
>NA|TRBJ2-7|TRBV7-2|NA
CASSSRGTASTSEQYF
TGTGCCAGCAGCTCTAGGGGAACAGCTTCCACTTCCGAGCAGTACTTC
>NA|TRBJ2-7|TRBV12-3/TRBV12-4|NA
CASSPWGYEQYF
TGTGCCAGCAGTCCCTGGGGCTACGAGCAGTACTTC
>NA|TRBJ2-3|TRBV11-3|NA
CASSVTGTPTDTQYF
TGTGCCAGCAGCGTGACAGGGACTCCCACAGATACGCAGTATTTT
>many|TRBJ2-2|TRBV7-3|TRBD1
CASSVQGGGNTGELFF
TGTGCCAGCAGCGTTCAAGGGGGCGGGAACACCGGGGAGCTGTTTTTT
>many|TRBJ2-3|TRBV20-1|NA
CSAEGRSTDTQYF
TGCAGTGCCGAGGGACGGAGCACAGATACGCAGTATTTT
>NA|TRBJ2-1|TRBV6-1|TRBD1
CASNPGTASYNEQFF
TGTGCCAGCAACCCTGGGACAGCCTCCTACAATGAGCAGTTCTTC
>NA|TRBJ2-1|TRBV21-1|NA
CASSKESGGGRAGNEQFF
TGTGCCAGCAGCAAAGAGTCCGGTGGCGGGAGGGCCGGGAATGAGCAGTTCTTC
>many|TRBJ2-2|TRBV27|NA
CASSFTGTSYTGELFF
TGTGCCAGCAGTTTTACCGGGACCTCCTACACCGGGGAGCTGTTTTTT
>many|TRBJ2-5|TRBV7-8|TRBD2
CASSSLAGGEETQYF
TGTGCCAGCAGCTCCTTAGCGGGAGGGGAAGAGACCCAGTACTTC
>NA|TRBJ2-4|TRBV29-1|NA
CSVLGLMEAKNIQYF
TGCAGCGTTCTAGGCCTTATGGAGGCCAAAAACATTCAGTACTTC